A single sample gave rise to the 5 T cell receptor beta chains below, sequenced in a study of blood T cell repertoires in COVID-19. Produced via immunoSEQ multiplex PCR; TCRdb's table is partial and in-frame only. The table lists about 140,000 clones, more than 65% of them singletons. Input material: peripheral blood. The receptors shown here come from a woman aged 60 to 75 with acute or convalescent COVID-19.

The chain combines TRBV11-3 with TRBJ1-5; a weak D match, TRBD1 (6 bases). This CDR3 has 16 residues. The germline V gene encodes CDR1 SGHNT and CDR2 YENEEA. Trimming cost V 0 bases and J 1 base, with 10 bases left between them. CDR3 in DNA: TGTGCCAGCAGCTTAGATGGGCAGGGGAGCAATCAGCCCCAGCATTTT. The encoded protein is CASSLDGQGSNQPQHF.

The chain links TRBV3-1 (or the pseudogene TRBV3-2) to TRBJ1-1; 9 positions match TRBD1. The germline V gene encodes CDR1 LGHDT and CDR2 YNNKEL (reference sequence). The ends lost 6 bases at V and 3 bases at J; junction bases unmatched: 11. The length of the CDR3 is 16 residues. The CDR3 is CASRRQGEGAYTEAFF. CDR3 DNA: TGTGCCAGCAGGCGACAGGGGGAAGGCGCGTACACTGAAGCTTTCTTT.

The chain joins TRBV3-1 (or the pseudogene TRBV3-2) to TRBJ1-2; D remains ambiguous. Germline CDR1 LGHDT, CDR2 YNNKEL (reference sequence). The CDR3 spans 13 residues. V gave up 2 bases and J gave up 8 bases, with 12 bases separating them. CDR3 sequence (DNA): TGTGCCAGCAGCCAATTGGGCGCTGGGGGCTACACCTTC. Amino acids: CASSQLGAGGYTF.

This chain connects TRBV7-2 to TRBJ2-5, with a possible D match to TRBD2 (6 bases). This CDR3 contains 16 residues. V was pared by 5 bases and J by 4 bases, with 20 bases between. CDR1 is SGHTA, CDR2 FQGNSA, per germline. Here the CDR3 reads CASSLILLREGETQYF. CDR3 coding DNA: TGTGCCAGCAGCCTTATACTTTTGCGGGAAGGAGAGACCCAGTACTTC.

The V call is TRBV28, the J call TRBJ1-2; D is unresolved. This CDR3 region has 14 residues. Trimming stripped 4 bases from V and 4 bases from J, with 13 bases between. The germline V gene has CDR1 MDHEN and CDR2 SYDVKM. The CDR3 coding sequence is TGTGCCAGCAGTTGGCCCCAAAGTATCTATGGCTACACCTTC. This gives the protein CASSWPQSIYGYTF.